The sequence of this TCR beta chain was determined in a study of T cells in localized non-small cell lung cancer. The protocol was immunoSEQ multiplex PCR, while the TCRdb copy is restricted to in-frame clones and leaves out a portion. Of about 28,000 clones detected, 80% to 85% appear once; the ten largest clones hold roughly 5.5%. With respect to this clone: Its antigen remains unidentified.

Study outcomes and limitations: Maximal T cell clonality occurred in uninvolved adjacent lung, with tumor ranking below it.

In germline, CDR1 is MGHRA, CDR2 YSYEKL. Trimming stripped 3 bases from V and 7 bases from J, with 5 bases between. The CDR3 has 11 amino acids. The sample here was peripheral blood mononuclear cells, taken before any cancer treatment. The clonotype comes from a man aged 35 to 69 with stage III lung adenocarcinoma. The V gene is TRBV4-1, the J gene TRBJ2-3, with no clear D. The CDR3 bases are TGCGCCAGCAGCCAGGGGTATACGCAGTATTTT. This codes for CASSQGYTQYF.